This T cell receptor beta chain originates from a study of identical twins. Study results and limitations: There was more out-of-frame TCR alpha sharing in monozygotic twins than models estimated. Partial confounding of zero-insertion analyses by invariant MAIT and iNKT cells was possible.

The CDR3 has 15 amino acids. Template switching supplied a universal primer site; unique molecular identifiers were carried on the cDNA. TCRdb re-derived calls from the 5' RACE reads in MiXCR, one entry per CDR3 protein. The sample carries roughly 230,000 distinct CDR3 sequences, about 8.5% recorded once. Ten or more counts support this clonotype. Its target is not known. These sequences were also reported in another study, on yellow fever vaccine responses in identical twins.

This chain joins TRBV21-1 and TRBJ2-3; the table's D call, TRBD1, has no DNA check behind it. TRBV21-1 is reported as a pseudogene. The receptor was isolated from a woman between 18 and 29 years old in good health. The source material was CD8+ T cells sorted from blood. CDR3 in DNA: TGTGCCAGCAGCAAAGCGCAGCAGGCCCCGTCCACGCAGTATTTT. Amino acids: CASSKAQQAPSTQYF.